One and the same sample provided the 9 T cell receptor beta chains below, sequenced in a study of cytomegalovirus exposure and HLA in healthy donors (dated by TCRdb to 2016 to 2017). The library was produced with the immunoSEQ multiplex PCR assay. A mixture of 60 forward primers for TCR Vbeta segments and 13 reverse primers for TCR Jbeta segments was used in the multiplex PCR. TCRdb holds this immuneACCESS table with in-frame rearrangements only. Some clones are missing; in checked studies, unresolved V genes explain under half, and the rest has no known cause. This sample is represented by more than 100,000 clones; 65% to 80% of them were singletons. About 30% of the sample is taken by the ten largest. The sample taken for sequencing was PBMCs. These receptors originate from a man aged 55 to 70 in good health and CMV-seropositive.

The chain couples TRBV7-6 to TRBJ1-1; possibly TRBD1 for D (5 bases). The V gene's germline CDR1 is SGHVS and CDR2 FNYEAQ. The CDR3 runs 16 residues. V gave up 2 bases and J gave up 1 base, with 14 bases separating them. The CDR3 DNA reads TGTGCCAGCAGCTTAAACCCACTTGGACAGAACACTGAAGCTTTCTTT. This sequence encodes CASSLNPLGQNTEAFF.

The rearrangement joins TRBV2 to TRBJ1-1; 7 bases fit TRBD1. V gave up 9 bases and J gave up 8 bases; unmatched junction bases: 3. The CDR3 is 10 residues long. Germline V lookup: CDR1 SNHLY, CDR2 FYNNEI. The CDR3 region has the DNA TGTGCCAGGAGGGGACAGGAAGCTTTCTTT. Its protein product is CARRGQEAFF.

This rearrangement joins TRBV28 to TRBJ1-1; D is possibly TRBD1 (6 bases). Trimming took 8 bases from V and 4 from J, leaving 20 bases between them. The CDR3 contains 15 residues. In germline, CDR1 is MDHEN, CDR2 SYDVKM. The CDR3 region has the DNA TGTGCCAGCCAGCCCGCGGACAGCAAATTCACTGAAGCTTTCTTT. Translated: CASQPADSKFTEAFF.

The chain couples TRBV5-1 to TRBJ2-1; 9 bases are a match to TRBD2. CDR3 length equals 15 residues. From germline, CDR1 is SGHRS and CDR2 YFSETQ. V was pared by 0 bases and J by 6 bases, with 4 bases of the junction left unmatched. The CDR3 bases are TGCGCCAGCAGCTTGGGGGCTAGCGGGGCCAATGAGCAGTTCTTC. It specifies CASSLGASGANEQFF.

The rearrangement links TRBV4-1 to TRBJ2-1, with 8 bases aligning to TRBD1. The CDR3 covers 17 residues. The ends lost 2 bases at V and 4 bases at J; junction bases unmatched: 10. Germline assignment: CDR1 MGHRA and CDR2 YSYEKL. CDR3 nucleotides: TGCGCCAGCAGCCAACCGCCCGGGACAGGACGATACAATGAGCAGTTCTTC. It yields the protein CASSQPPGTGRYNEQFF.

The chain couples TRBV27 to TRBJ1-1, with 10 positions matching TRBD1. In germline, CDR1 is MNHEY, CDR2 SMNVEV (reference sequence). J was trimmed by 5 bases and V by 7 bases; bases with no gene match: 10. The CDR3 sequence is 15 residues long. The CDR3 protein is CASTLRGTGVTEAFF. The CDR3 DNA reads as TGTGCCAGCACCCTAAGGGGGACAGGGGTAACTGAAGCTTTCTTT.

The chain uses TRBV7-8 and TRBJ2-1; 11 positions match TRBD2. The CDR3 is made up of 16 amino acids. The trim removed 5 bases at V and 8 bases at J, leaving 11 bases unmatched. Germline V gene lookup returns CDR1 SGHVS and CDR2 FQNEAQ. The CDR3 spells CASSTLAGGYSDEQFF. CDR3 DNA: TGTGCCAGCAGCACCCTAGCGGGGGGATACTCAGATGAGCAGTTCTTC.

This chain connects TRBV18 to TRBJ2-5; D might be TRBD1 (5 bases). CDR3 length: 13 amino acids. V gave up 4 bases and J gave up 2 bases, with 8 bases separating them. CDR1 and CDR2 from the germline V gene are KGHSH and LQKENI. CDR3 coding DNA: TGTGCCAGCTCACGGGGCAGACAAGAGACCCAGTACTTC. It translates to CASSRGRQETQYF. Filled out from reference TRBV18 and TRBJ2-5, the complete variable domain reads NAGVMQNPRHLVRRRGQEARLRCSPMKGHSHVYWYRQLPEEGLKFMVYLQKENIIDESGMPKERFSAEFPKEGPSILRIQQVVRGDSAAYFCASSRGRQETQYFGPGTRLLVL.

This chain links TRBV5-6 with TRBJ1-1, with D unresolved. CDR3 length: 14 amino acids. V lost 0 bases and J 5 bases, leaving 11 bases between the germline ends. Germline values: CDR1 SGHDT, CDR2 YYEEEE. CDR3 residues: CASSLALGSTEAFF. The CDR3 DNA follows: TGTGCCAGCAGCTTGGCCCTCGGGAGTACTGAAGCTTTCTTT. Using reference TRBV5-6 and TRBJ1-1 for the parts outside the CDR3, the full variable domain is DAGVTQSPTHLIKTRGQQVTLRCSPKSGHDTVSWYQQALGQGPQFIFQYYEEEERQRGNFPDRFSGHQFPNYSSELNVNALLLGDSALYLCASSLALGSTEAFFGQGTRLTVV.